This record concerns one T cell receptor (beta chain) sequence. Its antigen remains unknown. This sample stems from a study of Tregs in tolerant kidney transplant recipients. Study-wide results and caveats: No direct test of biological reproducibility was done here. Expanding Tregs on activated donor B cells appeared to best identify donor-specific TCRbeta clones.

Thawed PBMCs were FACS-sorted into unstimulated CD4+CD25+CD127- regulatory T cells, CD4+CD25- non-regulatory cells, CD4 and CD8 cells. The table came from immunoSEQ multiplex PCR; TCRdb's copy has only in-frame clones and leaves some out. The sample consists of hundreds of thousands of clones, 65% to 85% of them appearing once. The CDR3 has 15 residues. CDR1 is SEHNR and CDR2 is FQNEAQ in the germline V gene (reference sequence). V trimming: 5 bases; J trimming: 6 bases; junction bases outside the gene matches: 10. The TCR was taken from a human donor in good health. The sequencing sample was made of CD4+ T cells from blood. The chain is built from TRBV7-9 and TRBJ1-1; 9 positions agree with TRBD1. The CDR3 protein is CASSPPGQGTAEAFF. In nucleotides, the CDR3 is TGTGCCAGCAGCCCACCGGGACAGGGAACGGCTGAAGCTTTCTTT.